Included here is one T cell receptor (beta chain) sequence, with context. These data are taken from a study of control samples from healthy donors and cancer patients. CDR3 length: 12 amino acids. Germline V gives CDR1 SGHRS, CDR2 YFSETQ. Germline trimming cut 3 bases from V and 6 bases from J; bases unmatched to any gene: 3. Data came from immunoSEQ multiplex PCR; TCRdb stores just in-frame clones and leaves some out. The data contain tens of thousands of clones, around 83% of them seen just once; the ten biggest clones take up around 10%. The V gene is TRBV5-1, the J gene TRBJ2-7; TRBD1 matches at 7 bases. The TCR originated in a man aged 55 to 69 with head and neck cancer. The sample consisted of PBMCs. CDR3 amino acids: CASSSQGFEQYF. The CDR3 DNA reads TGCGCCAGCAGCTCACAGGGGTTCGAGCAGTACTTC.